This T cell receptor (beta chain) is from a study of blood T cells in healthy people across ages. In the study overall: About one barcoded beta molecule was captured per two T cells (by template switching). Study conclusions and caveats: Diversity was estimated from one million T cells, and these estimates were considered underestimates.

A word on this clonotype: Its specificity is not known.

CDR3 length: 14 amino acids. Trimming cost V 6 bases and J 7 bases; bases outside gene matches: 10. Per the germline V gene, CDR1 is SQVTM and CDR2 is ANQGSEA. Primers used in a second PCR of about 6 to 11 cycles were a sample-barcoded 5' primer and a J-beta primer mix. Unique molecular identifiers of 12 random nucleotides labeled each cDNA. TCRdb reprocessed the 5' RACE reads via MiXCR and lists one record per CDR3 protein. Seen here are hundreds of thousands of distinct CDR3 sequences, just over 55% observed once, and the top ten hold roughly 24%. The source is a man aged 40-49 years in good health. Sequencing was carried out using blood. The chain uses TRBV29-1 and TRBJ1-4, with 8 nucleotides matching TRBD1. The CDR3 protein is CSVLTTGGSEKLFF. The CDR3 DNA is TGCAGCGTCCTAACCACAGGGGGTAGTGAAAAACTGTTTTTT. Drawing the rest from reference TRBV29-1 and TRBJ1-4, the complete variable domain is SAVISQKPSRDICQRGTSLTIQCQVDSQVTMMFWYRQQPGQSLTLIATANQGSEATYESGFVIDKFPISRPNLTFSTLTVSNMSPEDSSIYLCSVLTTGGSEKLFFGSGTQLSVL.